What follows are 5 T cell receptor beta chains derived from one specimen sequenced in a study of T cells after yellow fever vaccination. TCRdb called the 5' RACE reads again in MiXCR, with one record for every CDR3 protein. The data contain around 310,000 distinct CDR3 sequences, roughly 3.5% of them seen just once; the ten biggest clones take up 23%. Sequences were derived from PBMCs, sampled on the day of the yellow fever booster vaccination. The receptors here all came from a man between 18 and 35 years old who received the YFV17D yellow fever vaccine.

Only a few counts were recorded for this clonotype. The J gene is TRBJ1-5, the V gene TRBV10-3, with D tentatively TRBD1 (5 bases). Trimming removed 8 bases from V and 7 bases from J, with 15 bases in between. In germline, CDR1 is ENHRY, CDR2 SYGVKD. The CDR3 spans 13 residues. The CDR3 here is CAIVGVRGQPQHF. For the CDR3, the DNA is TGTGCCATCGTGGGGGTAAGAGGGCAGCCCCAGCATTTT.

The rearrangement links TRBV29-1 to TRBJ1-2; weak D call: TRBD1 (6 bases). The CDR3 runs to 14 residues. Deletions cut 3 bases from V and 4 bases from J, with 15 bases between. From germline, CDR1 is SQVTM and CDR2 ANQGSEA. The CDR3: CSVEHRAPSYGYTF. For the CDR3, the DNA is TGCAGCGTTGAGCACAGGGCCCCGAGCTATGGCTACACCTTC.

CDR3 region: CASSSGSSGNTIYF. DNA for the CDR3: TGTGCCAGCAGCTCAGGGAGCTCTGGAAACACCATATATTTT. The chain carries TRBV7-2 and TRBJ1-3; D is perhaps TRBD1 (5 bases). CDR3 length: 14 amino acids. CDR1 SGHTA and CDR2 FQGNSA come from the germline V gene. Trimming shortened V by 4 bases and J by 0 bases, and 7 bases separated the two germline ends.

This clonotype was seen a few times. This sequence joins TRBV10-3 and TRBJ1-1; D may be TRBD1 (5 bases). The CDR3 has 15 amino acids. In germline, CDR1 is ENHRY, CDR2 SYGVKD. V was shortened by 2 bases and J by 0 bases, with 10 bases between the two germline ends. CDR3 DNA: TGTGCCATCAGTGAGCCCGGGGCAATGAACACTGAAGCTTTCTTT. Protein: CAISEPGAMNTEAFF.

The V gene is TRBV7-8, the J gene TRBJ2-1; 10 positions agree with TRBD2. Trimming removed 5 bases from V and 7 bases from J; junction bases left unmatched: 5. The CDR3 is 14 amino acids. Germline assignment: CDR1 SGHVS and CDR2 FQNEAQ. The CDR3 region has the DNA TGTGCCAGCAGCGCACTAGCGGGGAAAAATGAGCAGTTCTTC. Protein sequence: CASSALAGKNEQFF.